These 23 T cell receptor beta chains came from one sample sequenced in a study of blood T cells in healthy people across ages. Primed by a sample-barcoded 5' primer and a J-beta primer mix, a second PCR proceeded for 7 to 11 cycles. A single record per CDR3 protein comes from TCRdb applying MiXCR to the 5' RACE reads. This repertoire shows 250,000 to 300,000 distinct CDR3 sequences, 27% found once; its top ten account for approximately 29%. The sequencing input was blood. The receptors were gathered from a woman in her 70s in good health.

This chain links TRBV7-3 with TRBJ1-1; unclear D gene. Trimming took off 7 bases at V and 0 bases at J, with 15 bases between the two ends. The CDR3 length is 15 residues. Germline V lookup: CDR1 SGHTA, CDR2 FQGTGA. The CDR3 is CASIPRSGLNTEAFF. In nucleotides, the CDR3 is TGTGCCAGCATCCCCCGGTCCGGGTTGAACACTGAAGCTTTCTTT.

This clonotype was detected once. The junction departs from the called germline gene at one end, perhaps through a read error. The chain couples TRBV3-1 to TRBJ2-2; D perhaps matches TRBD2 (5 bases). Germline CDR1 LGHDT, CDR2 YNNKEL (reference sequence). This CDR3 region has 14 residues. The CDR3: CASSQDHGVGELFF. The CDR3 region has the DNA TGTGCCAGCAGTCAAGACCACGGGGTCGGGGAGCTGTTTTTT.

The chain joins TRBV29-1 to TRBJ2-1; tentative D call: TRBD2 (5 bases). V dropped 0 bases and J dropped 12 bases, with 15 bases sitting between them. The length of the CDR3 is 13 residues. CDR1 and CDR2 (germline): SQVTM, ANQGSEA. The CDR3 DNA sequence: TGCAGCGTTGAAGAAGGAGAGGGCCAGCGGCAGTTCTTC. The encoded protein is CSVEEGEGQRQFF.

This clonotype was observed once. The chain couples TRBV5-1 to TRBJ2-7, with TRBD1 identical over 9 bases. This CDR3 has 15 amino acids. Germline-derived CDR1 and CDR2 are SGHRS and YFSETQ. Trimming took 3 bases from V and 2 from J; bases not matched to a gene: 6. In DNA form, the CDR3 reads TGCGCCAGCAGCTCAATGGGGACAGGGACCTACGAGCAGTACTTC. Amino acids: CASSSMGTGTYEQYF.

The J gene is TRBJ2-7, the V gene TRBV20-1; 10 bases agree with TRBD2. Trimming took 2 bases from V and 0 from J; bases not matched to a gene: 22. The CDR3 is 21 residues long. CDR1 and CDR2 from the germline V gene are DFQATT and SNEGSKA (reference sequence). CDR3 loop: CSARIDPGLGSGRKVSYEQYF. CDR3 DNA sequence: TGCAGTGCTAGAATCGACCCCGGTTTGGGTAGCGGGAGGAAAGTCTCCTACGAGCAGTACTTC.

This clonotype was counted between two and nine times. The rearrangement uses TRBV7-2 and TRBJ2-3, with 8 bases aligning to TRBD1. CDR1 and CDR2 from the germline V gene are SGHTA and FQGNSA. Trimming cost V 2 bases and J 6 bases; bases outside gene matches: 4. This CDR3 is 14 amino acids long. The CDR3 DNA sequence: TGTGCCAGCAGCTTATTCACAGGGGGGGATACGCAGTATTTT. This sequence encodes CASSLFTGGDTQYF.

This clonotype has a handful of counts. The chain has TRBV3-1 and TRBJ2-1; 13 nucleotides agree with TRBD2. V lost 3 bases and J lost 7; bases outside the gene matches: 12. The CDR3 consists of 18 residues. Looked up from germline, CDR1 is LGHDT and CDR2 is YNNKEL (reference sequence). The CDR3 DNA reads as TGTGCCAGCAGCCACCGCGTCGGGACTAGCGGGATTGGGAATGAGCAGTTCTTC. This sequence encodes CASSHRVGTSGIGNEQFF.

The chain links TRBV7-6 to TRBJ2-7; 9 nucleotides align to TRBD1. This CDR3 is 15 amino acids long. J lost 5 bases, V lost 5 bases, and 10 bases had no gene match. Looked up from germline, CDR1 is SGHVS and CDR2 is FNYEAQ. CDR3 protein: CASSLRTGARDEQYF. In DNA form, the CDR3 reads TGTGCCAGCAGCCTACGGACAGGGGCTAGAGACGAGCAGTACTTC.

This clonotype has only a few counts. The CDR3 coding sequence is TGTGCCAGCAGCCCAGCTCTGCCCAACGAGCAGTACTTC. The encoded protein is CASSPALPNEQYF. This chain connects TRBV7-8 to TRBJ2-7; D ambiguous. Trimming took off 5 bases at V and 5 bases at J, with 13 bases between the two ends. This CDR3 contains 13 residues. The germline gives CDR1 SGHVS, CDR2 FQNEAQ. The whole variable domain, remainder taken from reference TRBV7-8 and TRBJ2-7, is GAGVSQSPRYKVAKRGQDVALRCDPISGHVSLFWYQQALGQGPEFLTYFQNEAQLDKSGLPSDRFFAERPEGSVSTLKIQRTQQEDSAVYLCASSPALPNEQYFGPGTRLTVT.

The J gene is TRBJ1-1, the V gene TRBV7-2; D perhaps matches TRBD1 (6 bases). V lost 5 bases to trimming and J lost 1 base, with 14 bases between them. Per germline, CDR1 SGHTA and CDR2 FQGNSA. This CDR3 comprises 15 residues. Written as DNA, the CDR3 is TGTGCCAGCAGCCCAAGGGGGTGGGAGAACACTGAAGCTTTCTTT. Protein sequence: CASSPRGWENTEAFF.

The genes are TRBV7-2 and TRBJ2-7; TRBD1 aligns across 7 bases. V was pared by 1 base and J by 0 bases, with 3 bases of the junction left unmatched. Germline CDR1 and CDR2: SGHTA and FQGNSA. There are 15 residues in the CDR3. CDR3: CASSLEWDSSYEQYF. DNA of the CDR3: TGTGCCAGCAGCTTAGAATGGGACAGCTCCTACGAGCAGTACTTC.

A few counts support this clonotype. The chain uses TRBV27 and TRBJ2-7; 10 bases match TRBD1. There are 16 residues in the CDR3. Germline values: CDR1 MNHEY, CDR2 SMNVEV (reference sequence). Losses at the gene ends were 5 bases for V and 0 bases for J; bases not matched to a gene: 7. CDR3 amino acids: CASSAGQGFTSYEQYF. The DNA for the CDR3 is TGTGCCAGCAGTGCGGGACAGGGGTTTACCTCCTACGAGCAGTACTTC.

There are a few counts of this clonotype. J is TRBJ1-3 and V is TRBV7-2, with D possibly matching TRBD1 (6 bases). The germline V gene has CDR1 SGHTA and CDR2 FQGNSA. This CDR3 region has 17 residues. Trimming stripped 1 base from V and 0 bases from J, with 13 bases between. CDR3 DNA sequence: TGTGCCAGCAGCTTAGGCGGAGGGGGTCCCTCTGGAAACACCATATATTTT. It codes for CASSLGGGGPSGNTIYF. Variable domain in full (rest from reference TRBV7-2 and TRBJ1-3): GAGVSQSPSNKVTEKGKDVELRCDPISGHTALYWYRQSLGQGLEFLIYFQGNSAPDKSGLPSDRFSAERTGGSVSTLTIQRTQQEDSAVYLCASSLGGGGPSGNTIYFGEGSWLTVV.

CDR3 amino acids: CSARKSGTTNEQFF. In nucleotides, the CDR3 is TGCAGTGCTAGAAAATCCGGGACTACCAATGAGCAGTTCTTC. The chain employs TRBV20-1 and TRBJ2-5; 7 bases map to TRBD2. The DNA end favors TRBJ2-1, so the J call may be wrong. Germline values: CDR1 DFQATT, CDR2 SNEGSKA (reference sequence). The CDR3 is made up of 14 amino acids.

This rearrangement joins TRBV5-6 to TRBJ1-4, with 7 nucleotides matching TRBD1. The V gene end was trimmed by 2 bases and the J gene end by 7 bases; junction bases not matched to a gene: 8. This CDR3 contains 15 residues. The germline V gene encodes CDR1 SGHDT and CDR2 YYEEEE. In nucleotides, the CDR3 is TGTGCCAGCAGCTTAATCAGACAGGGCGGTGAAAAACTGTTTTTT. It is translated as CASSLIRQGGEKLFF.

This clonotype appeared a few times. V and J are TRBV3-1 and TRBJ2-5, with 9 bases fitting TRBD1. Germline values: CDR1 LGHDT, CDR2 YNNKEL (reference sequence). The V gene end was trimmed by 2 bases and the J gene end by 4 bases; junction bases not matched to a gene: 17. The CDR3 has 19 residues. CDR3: CASSQKTGTGLLYRETQYF. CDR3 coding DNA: TGTGCCAGCAGCCAAAAGACCGGGACAGGGCTACTTTACCGAGAGACCCAGTACTTC.

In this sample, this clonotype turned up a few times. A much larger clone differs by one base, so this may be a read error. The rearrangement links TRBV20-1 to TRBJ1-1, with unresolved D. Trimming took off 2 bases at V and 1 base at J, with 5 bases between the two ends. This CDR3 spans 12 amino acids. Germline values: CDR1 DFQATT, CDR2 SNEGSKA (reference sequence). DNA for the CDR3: TGCAGTGCTAGAAAGGGGAACACTGAAGCTTTCTTT. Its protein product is CSARKGNTEAFF.

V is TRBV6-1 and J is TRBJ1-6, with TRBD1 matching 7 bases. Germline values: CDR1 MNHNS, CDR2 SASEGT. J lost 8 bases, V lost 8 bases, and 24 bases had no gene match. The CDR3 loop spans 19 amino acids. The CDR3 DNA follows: TGTGCCAGCTCCCAAGATAGGCGTAAGACAGGGTTACAGCATTCACCCCTCCACTTT. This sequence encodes CASSQDRRKTGLQHSPLHF.

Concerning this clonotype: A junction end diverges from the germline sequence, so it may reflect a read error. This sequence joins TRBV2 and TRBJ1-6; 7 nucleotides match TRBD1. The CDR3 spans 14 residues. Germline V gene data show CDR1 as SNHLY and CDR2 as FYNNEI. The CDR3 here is CATQGQINNSSLHF. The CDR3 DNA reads TGTGCCACCCAGGGACAGATAAATAATTCATCCCTCCACTTT.

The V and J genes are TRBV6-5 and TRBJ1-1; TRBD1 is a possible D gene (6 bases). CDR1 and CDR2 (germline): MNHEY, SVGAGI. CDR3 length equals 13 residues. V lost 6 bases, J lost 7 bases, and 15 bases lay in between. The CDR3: CASRLTGSGEAFF. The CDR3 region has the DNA TGTGCCAGCAGGCTTACAGGGTCGGGTGAAGCTTTCTTT.

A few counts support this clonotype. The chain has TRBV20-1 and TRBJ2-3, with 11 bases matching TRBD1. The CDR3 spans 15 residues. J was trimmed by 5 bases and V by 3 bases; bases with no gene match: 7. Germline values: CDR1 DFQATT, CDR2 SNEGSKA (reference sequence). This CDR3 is CSASSGQGAGDTQYF. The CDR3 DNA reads TGCAGTGCTAGTTCTGGACAGGGGGCCGGAGATACGCAGTATTTT.

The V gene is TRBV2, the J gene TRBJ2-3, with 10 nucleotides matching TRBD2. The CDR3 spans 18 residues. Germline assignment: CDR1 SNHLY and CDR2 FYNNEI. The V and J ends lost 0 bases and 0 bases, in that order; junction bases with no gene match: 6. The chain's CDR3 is CASSEALTSGMSTDTQYF. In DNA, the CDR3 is TGTGCCAGCAGTGAAGCGCTTACTAGCGGGATGAGCACAGATACGCAGTATTTT.

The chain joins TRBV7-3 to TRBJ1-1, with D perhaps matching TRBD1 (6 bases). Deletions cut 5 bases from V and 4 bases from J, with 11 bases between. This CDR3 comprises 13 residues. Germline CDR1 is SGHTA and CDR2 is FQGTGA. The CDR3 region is CASSRGHPTEAFF. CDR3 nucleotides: TGTGCCAGCAGCCGGGGACATCCCACTGAAGCTTTCTTT.